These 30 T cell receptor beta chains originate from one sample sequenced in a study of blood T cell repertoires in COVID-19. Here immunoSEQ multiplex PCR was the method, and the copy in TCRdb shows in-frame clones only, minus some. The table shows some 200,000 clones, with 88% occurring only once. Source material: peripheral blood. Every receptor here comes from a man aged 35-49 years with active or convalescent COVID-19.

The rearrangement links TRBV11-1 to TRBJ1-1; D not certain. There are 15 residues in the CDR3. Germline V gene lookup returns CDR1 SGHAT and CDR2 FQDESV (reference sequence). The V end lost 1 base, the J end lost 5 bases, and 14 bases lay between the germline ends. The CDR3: CASSLDSWRRTEAFF. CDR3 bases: TGTGCCAGCAGCTTAGATTCTTGGCGGAGGACTGAAGCTTTCTTT.

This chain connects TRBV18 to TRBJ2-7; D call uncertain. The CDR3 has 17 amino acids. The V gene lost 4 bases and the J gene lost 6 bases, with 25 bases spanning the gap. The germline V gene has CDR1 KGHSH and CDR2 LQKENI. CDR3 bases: TGTGCCAGCTCACTTCCCCTTGCAGGCCCTTCCTTGCGCGAGCAGTACTTC. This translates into CASSLPLAGPSLREQYF.

The CDR3 loop reads CASSMTGSQETQYF. In nucleotides, the CDR3 is TGTGCCAGCAGTATGACAGGATCCCAAGAGACCCAGTACTTC. The chain recombines TRBV2 with TRBJ2-5; D is perhaps TRBD1 (6 bases). CDR3 length equals 14 residues. The V end lost 5 bases, the J end lost 1 base, and 11 bases lay between the germline ends. Per the germline V gene, CDR1 is SNHLY and CDR2 is FYNNEI. Full variable domain (missing parts from reference TRBV2 and TRBJ2-5): EPEVTQTPSHQVTQMGQEVILRCVPISNHLYFYWYRQILGQKVEFLVSFYNNEISEKSEIFDDQFSVERPDGSNFTLKIRSTKLEDSAMYFCASSMTGSQETQYFGPGTRLLVL.

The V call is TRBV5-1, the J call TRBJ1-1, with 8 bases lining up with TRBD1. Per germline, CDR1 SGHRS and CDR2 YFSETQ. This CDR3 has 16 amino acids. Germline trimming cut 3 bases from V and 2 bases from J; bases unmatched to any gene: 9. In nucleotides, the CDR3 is TGCGCCAGCAGCTGGACCGTTCAGGGGGCTAACACTGAAGCTTTCTTT. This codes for CASSWTVQGANTEAFF.

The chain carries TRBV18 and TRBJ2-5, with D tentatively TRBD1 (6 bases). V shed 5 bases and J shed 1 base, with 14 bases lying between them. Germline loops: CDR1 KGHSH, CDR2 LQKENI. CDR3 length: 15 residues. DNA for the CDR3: TGTGCCAGCTCAGCAGAACAGGGATCCCAAGAGACCCAGTACTTC. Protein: CASSAEQGSQETQYF. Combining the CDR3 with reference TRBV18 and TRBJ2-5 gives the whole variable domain NAGVMQNPRHLVRRRGQEARLRCSPMKGHSHVYWYRQLPEEGLKFMVYLQKENIIDESGMPKERFSAEFPKEGPSILRIQQVVRGDSAAYFCASSAEQGSQETQYFGPGTRLLVL.

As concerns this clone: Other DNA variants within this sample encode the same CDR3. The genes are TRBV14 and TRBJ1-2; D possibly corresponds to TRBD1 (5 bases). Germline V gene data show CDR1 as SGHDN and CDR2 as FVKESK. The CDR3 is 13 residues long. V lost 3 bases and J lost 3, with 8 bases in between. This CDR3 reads CASSQDTYYGYTF. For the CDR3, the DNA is TGTGCCAGCAGCCAGGACACCTACTATGGCTACACCTTC.

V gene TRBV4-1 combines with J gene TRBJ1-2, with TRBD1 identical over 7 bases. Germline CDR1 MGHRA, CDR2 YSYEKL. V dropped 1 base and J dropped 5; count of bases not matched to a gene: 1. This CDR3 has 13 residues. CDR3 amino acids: CASSQATGYGYTF. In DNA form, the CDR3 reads TGCGCCAGCAGCCAAGCGACAGGGTATGGCTACACCTTC.

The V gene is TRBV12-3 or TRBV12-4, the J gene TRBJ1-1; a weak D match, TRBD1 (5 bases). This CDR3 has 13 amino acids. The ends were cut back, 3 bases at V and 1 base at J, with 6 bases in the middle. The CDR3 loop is CASSFGQNTEAFF. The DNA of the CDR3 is TGTGCCAGCAGTTTCGGACAGAACACTGAAGCTTTCTTT.

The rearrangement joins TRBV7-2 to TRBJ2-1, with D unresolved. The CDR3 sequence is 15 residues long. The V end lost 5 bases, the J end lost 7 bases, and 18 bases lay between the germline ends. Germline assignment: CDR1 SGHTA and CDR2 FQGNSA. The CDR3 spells CASSPSRAGTNEQFF. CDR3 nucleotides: TGTGCCAGCAGCCCCTCCCGTGCAGGTACAAATGAGCAGTTCTTC.

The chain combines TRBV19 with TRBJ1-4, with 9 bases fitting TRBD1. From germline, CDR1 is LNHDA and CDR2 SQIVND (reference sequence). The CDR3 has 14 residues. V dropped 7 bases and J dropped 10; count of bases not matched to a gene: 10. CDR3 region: CASNPGQGFGKLFF. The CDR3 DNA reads TGTGCCAGTAATCCGGGACAGGGTTTTGGAAAACTGTTTTTT.

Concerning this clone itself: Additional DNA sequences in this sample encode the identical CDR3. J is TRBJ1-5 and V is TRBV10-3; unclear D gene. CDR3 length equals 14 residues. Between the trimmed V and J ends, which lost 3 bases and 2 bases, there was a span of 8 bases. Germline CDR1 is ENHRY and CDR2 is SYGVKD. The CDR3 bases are TGTGCCATCAGTGACAGCGGAGGCAATCAGCCCCAGCATTTT. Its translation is CAISDSGGNQPQHF.

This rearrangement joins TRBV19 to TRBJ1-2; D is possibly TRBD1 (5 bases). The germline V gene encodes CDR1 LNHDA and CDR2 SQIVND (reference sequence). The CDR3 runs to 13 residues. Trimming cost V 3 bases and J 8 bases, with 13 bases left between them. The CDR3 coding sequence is TGTGCCAGTAGTATCGGCCCAGGGAACGGCTACACCTTC. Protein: CASSIGPGNGYTF. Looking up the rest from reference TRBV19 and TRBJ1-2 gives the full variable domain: DGGITQSPKYLFRKEGQNVTLSCEQNLNHDAMYWYRQDPGQGLRLIYYSQIVNDFQKGDIAEGYSVSREKKESFPLTVTSAQKNPTAFYLCASSIGPGNGYTFGSGTRLTVV.

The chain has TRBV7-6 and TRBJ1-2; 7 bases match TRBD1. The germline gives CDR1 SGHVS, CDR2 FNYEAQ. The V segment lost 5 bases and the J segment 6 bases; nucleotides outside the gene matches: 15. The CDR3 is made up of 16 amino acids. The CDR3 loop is CASSDSRQGVGDGYTF. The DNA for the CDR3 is TGTGCCAGCAGCGATTCGAGACAGGGAGTCGGGGATGGCTACACCTTC. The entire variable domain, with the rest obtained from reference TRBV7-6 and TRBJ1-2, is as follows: GAGVSQSPRYKVTKRGQDVALRCDPISGHVSLYWYRQALGQGPEFLTYFNYEAQQDKSGLPNDRFSAERPEGSISTLTIQRTEQRDSAMYRCASSDSRQGVGDGYTFGSGTRLTVV.

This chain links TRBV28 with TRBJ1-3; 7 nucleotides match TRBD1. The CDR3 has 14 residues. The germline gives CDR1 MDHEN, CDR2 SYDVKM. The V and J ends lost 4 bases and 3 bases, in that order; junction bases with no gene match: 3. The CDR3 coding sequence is TGTGCCAGCAGTTCCCAGGGGGTTGGAAACACCATATATTTT. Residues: CASSSQGVGNTIYF. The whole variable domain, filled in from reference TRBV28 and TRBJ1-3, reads DVKVTQSSRYLVKRTGEKVFLECVQDMDHENMFWYRQDPGLGLRLIYFSYDVKMKEKGDIPEGYSVSREKKERFSLILESASTNQTSMYLCASSSQGVGNTIYFGEGSWLTVV.

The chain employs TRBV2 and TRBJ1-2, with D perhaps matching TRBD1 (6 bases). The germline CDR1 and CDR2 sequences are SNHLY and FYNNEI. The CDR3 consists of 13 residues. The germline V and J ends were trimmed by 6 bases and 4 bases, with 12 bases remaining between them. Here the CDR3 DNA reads TGTGCCAGCAGCGCCGGACAGATCTATGGCTACACCTTC. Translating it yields CASSAGQIYGYTF.

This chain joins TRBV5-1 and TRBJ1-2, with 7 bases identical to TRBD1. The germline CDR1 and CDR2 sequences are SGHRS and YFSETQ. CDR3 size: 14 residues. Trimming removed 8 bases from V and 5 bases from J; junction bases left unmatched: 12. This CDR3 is CASGPGTESYGYTF. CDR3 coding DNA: TGCGCCAGTGGACCCGGGACAGAATCTTATGGCTACACCTTC.

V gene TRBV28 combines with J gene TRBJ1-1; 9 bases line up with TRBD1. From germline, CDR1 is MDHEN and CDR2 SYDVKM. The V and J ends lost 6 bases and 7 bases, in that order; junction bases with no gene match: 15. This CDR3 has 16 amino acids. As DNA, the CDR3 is TGTGCCAGCAGCCCAACCTATCCGGGACAGGGCCTTGAAGCTTTCTTT. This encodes CASSPTYPGQGLEAFF.

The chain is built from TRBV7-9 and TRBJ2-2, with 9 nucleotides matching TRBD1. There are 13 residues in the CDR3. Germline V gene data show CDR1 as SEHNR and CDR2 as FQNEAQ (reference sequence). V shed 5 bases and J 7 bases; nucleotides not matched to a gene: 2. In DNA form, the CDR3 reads TGTGCCAGCAGCGGGACAGGGATCGGGGAGCTGTTTTTT. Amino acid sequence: CASSGTGIGELFF.

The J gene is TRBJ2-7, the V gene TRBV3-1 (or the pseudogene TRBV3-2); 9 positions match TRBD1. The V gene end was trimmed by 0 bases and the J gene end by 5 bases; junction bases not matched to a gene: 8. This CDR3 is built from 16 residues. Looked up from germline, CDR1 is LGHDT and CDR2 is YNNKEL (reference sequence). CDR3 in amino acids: CASSQDLGQGSDEQYF. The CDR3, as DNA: TGTGCCAGCAGCCAAGATTTGGGACAGGGCAGTGACGAGCAGTACTTC.

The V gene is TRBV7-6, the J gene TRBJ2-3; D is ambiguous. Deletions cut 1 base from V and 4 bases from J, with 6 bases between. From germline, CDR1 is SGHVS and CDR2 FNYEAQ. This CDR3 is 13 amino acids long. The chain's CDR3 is CASSLVRADTQYF. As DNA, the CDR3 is TGTGCCAGCAGCTTAGTCCGGGCAGATACGCAGTATTTT.

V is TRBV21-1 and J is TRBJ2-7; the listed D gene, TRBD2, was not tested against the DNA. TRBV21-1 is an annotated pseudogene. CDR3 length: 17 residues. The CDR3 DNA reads TGTGCCAGCAGCAAAGAGGCTAGCGGGAGGGATGCCTACGAGCAGTACTTC. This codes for CASSKEASGRDAYEQYF.

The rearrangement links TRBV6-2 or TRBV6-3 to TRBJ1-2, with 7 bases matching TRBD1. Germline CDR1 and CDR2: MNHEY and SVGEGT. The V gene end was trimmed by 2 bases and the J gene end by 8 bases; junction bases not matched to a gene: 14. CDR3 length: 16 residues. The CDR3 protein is CASSYGQGVYLSGYTF. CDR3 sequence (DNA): TGTGCCAGCAGTTACGGGCAGGGGGTGTACCTTTCGGGCTACACCTTC.

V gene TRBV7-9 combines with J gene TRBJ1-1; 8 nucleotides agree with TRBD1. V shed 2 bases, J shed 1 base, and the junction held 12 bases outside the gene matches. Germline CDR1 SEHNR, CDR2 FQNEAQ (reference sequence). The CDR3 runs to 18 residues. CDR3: CASSLTGGRWRTNTEAFF. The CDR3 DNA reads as TGTGCCAGCAGCTTAACAGGGGGTCGATGGCGGACGAACACTGAAGCTTTCTTT.

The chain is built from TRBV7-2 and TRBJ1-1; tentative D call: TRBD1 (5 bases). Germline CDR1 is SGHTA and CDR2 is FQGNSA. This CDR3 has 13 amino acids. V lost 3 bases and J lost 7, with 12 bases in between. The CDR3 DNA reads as TGTGCCAGCAGCTTCGGAGGGGCCCTTGAAGCTTTCTTT. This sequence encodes CASSFGGALEAFF.

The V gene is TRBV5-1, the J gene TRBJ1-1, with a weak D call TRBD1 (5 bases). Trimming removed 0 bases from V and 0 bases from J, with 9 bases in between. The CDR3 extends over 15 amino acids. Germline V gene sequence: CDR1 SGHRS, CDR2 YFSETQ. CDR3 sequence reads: CASSLDKGMNTEAFF. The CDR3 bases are TGCGCCAGCAGCTTGGATAAGGGGATGAACACTGAAGCTTTCTTT.

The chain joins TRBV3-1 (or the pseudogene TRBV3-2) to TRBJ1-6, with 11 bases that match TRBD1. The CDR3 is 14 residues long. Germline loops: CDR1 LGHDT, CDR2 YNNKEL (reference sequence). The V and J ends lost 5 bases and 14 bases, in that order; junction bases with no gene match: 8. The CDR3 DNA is TGTGCCAGCAGCAAGGGACAGGGGGTTTCGTCCCTCCACTTT. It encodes CASSKGQGVSSLHF.

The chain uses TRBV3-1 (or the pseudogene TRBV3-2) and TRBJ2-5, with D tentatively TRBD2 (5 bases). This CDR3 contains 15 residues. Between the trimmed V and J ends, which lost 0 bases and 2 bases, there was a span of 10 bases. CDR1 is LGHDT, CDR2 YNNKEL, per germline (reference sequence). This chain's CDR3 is CASSQERVTQETQYF. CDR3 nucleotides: TGTGCCAGCAGCCAAGAGCGGGTCACACAAGAGACCCAGTACTTC.

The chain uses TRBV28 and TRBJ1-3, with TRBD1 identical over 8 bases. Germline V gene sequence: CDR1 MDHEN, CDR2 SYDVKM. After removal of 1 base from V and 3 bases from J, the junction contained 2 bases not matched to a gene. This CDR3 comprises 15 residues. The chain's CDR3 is CASSLSDRGGNTIYF. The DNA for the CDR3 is TGTGCCAGCAGTTTATCCGACAGGGGTGGAAACACCATATATTTT.

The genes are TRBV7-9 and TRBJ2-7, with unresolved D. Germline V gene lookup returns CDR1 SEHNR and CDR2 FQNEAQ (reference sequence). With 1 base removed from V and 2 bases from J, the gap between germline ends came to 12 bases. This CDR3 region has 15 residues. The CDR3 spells CASSLGTGEPYEQYF. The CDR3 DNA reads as TGTGCCAGCAGCTTAGGTACGGGTGAACCCTACGAGCAGTACTTC.

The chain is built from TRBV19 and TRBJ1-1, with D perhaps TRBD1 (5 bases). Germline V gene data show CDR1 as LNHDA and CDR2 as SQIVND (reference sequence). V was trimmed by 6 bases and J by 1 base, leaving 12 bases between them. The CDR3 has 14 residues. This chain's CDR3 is CASRLETANTEAFF. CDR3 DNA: TGTGCCAGTAGACTTGAGACAGCGAACACTGAAGCTTTCTTT.